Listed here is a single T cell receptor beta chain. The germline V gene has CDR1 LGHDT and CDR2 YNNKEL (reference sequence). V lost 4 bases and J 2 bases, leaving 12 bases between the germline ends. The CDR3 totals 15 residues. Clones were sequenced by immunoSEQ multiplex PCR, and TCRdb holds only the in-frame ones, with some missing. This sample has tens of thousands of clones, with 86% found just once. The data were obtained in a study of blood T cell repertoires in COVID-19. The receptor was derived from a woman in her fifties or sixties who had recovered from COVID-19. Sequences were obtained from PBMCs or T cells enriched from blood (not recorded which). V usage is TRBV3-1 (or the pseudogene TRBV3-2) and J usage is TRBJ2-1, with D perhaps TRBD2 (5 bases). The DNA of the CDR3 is TGTGCCAGCAGCCTAAAGCGGAATCCCTACAATGAGCAGTTCTTC. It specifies CASSLKRNPYNEQFF.